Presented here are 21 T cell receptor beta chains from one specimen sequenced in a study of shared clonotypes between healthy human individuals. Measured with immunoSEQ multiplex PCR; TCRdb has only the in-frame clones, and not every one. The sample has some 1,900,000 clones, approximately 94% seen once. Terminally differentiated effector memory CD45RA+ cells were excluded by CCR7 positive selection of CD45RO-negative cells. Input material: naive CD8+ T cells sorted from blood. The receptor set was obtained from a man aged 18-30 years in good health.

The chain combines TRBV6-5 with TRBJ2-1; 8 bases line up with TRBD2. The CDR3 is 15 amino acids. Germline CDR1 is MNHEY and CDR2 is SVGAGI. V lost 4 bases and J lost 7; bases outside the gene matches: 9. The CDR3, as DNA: TGTGCCAGCAGTTTCAGCGGGGGAGGGTGGAATGAGCAGTTCTTC. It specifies CASSFSGGGWNEQFF.

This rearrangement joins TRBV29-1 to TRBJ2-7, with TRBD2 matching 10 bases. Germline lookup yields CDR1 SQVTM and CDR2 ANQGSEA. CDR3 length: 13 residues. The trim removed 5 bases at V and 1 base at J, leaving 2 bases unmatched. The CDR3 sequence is CSVSSGGSYEQYF. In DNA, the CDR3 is TGCAGCGTTTCTAGCGGGGGATCCTACGAGCAGTACTTC.

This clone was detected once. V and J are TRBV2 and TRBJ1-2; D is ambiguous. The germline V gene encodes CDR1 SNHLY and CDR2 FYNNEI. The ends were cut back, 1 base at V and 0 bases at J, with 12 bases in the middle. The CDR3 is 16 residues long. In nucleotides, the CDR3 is TGTGCCAGCAGTGAAGGTTTTGCTCAGGCTAACTATGGCTACACCTTC. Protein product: CASSEGFAQANYGYTF. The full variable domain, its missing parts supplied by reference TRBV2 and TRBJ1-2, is EPEVTQTPSHQVTQMGQEVILRCVPISNHLYFYWYRQILGQKVEFLVSFYNNEISEKSEIFDDQFSVERPDGSNFTLKIRSTKLEDSAMYFCASSEGFAQANYGYTFGSGTRLTVV.

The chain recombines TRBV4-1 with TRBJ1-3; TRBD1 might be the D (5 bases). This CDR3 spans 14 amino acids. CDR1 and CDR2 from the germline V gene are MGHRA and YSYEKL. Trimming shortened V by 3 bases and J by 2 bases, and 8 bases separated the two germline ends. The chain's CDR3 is CASSHGGAGNTIYF. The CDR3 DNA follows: TGCGCCAGCAGCCACGGGGGGGCTGGAAACACCATATATTTT.

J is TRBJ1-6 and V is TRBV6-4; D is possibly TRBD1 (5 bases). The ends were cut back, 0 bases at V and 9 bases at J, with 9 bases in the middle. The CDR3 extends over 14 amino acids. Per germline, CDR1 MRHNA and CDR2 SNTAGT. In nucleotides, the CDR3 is TGTGCCAGCAGTGACTCCCCGGGGGGTTCACCCCTCCACTTT. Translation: CASSDSPGGSPLHF.

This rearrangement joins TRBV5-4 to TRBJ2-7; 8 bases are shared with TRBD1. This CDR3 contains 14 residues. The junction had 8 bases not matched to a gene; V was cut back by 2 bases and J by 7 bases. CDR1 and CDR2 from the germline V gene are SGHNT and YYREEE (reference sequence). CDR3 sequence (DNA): TGTGCCAGCAGCTTTAGGGCAGGGGGCGAGGAGCAGTACTTC. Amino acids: CASSFRAGGEEQYF. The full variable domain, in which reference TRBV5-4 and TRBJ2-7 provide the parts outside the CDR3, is ETGVTQSPTHLIKTRGQQVTLRCSSQSGHNTVSWYQQALGQGPQFIFQYYREEENGRGNFPPRFSGLQFPNYSSELNVNALELDDSALYLCASSFRAGGEEQYFGPGTRLTVT.

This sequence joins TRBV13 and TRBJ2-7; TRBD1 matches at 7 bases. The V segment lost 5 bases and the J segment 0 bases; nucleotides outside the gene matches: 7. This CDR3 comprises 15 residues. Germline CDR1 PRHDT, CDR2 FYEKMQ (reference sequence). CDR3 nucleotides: TGTGCCAGCAGCGGTCCCGGGACAGTCTCCTACGAGCAGTACTTC. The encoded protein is CASSGPGTVSYEQYF.

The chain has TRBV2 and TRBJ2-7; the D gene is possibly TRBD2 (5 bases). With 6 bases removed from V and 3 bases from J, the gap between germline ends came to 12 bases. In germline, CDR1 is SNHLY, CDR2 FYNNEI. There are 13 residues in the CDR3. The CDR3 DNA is TGTGCCAGCAGGACGGCCGGGGACTACGAGCAGTACTTC. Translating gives CASRTAGDYEQYF.

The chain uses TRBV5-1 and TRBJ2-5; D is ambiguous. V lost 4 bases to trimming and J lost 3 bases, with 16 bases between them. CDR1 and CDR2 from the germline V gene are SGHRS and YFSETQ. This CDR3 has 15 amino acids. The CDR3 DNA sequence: TGCGCCAGCAGCGACTCTTGGGATACAGAAGAGACCCAGTACTTC. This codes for CASSDSWDTEETQYF.

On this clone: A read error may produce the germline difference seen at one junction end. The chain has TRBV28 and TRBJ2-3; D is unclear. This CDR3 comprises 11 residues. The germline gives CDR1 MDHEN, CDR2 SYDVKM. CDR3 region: CASGFRDTQYF. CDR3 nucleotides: TGTGCCAGCGGTTTTAGAGATACGCAGTATTTT.

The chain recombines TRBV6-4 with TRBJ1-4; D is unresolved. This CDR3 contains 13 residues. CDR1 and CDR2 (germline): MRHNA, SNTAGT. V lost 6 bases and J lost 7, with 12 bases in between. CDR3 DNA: TGTGCCAGCAGCACCCACGGGGTTGAAAAACTGTTTTTT. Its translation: CASSTHGVEKLFF.

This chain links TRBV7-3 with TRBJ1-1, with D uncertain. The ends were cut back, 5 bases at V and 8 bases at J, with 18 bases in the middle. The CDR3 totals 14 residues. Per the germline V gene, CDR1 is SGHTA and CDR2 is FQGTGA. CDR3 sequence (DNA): TGTGCCAGCAGCCCCACGGGGAAGGGAGAAGAAGCTTTCTTT. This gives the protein CASSPTGKGEEAFF.

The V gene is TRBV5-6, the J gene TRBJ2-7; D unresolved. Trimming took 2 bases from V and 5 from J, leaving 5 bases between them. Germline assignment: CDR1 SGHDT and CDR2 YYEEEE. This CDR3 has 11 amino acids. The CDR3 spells CASSFLHEQYF. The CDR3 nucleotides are TGTGCCAGCAGCTTCTTGCACGAGCAGTACTTC. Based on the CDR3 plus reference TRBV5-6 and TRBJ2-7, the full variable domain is DAGVTQSPTHLIKTRGQQVTLRCSPKSGHDTVSWYQQALGQGPQFIFQYYEEEERQRGNFPDRFSGHQFPNYSSELNVNALLLGDSALYLCASSFLHEQYFGPGTRLTVT.

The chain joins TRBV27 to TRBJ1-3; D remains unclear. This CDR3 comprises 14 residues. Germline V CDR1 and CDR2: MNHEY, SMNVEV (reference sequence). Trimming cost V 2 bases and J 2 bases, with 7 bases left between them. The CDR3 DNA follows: TGTGCCAGCAGTTTAATGGGTACTGGAAACACCATATATTTT. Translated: CASSLMGTGNTIYF.

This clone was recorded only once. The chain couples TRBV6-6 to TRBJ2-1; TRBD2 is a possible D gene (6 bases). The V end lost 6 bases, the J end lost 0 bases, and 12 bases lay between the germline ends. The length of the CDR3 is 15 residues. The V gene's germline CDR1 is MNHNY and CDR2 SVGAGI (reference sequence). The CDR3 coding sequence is TGTGCCAGCAGCGCGGGACTCAGCTCCTACAATGAGCAGTTCTTC. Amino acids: CASSAGLSSYNEQFF.

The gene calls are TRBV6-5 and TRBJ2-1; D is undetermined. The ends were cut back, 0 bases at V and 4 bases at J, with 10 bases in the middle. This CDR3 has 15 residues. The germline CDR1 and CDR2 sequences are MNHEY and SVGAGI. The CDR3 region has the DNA TGTGCCAGCAGTTACTCTCGGACCTTTTACAATGAGCAGTTCTTC. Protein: CASSYSRTFYNEQFF.

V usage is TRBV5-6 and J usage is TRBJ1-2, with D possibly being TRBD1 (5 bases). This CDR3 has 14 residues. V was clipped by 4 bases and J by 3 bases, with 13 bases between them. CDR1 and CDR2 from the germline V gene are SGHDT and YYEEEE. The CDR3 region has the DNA TGTGCCAGCAGCGCCAGCTTGGGGGACTATGGCTACACCTTC. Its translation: CASSASLGDYGYTF.

The CDR3 sequence is CASSIGMTGQETQYF. The CDR3 coding sequence is TGTGCCAGTAGTATCGGGATGACAGGCCAAGAGACCCAGTACTTC. V and J are TRBV19 and TRBJ2-5; maybe TRBD1 (6 bases). Germline CDR1 and CDR2: LNHDA and SQIVND (reference sequence). The CDR3 extends over 15 amino acids. Trimming stripped 3 bases from V and 1 base from J, with 12 bases between.

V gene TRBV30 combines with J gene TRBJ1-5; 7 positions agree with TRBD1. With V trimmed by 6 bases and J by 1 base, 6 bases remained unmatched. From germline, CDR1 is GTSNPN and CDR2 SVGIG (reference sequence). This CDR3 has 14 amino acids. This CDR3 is CACNRGESNQPQHF. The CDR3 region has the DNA TGTGCCTGTAACAGGGGAGAGAGCAATCAGCCCCAGCATTTT.

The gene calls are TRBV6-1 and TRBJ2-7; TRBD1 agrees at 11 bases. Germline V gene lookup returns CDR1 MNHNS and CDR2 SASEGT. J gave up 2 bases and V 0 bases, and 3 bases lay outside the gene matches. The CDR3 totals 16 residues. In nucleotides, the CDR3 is TGTGCCAGCAGTGAAGCGAGGACAGGGGGCGCCTACGAGCAGTACTTC. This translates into CASSEARTGGAYEQYF.

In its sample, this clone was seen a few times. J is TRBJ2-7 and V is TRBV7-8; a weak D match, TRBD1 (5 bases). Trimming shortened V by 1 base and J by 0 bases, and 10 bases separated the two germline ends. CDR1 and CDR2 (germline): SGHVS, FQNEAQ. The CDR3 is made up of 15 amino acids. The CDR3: CASSLVQGPSYEQYF. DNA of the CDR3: TGTGCCAGCAGCTTAGTGCAGGGCCCCTCCTACGAGCAGTACTTC.